This is a list of T cell receptor beta chains from one sample in a study of low-dose radiotherapy and immunotherapy resistance in tumors. TCRdb processed the reads anew with MiXCR; each CDR3 protein has one entry. The sample comprises some 57,000 distinct CDR3 sequences, under 30% of which are singletons, and 5.7% rests with the top ten. Sequencing was performed on PBMCs, taken before treatment. The receptors originated from a male donor with prostate cancer. The CDR3 runs from the conserved cysteine through the conserved F or W. A D gene is named only where the DNA matches it firmly. Size is omitted from some rows. Given values are once, few, many or a class for expanded clones.

DNA: TGTGCCAGCAGTGCCATGACTAGCGGGAGGGCCCAAGCGCAGTTCTTC
CDR3: CASSAMTSGRAQAQFF
D: TRBD2
J: TRBJ2-1
V: TRBV3-1
size: many

DNA: TGTGCCAGCAGACCCCGGGACAAACGGACCGGGGAGCTGTTTTTT
CDR3: CASRPRDKRTGELFF
D: NA
J: TRBJ2-2
V: TRBV2
size: many

DNA: TGCGCCAGCAGCGCGGACAGGGGGTCTCAATTCACTGAAGCTTTCTTT
CDR3: CASSADRGSQFTEAFF
D: TRBD1
J: TRBJ1-1
V: TRBV5-1
size: many

DNA: TGTGCCAGCAGCCAGACTACCAGCTCTGGAAACACCATATATTTT
CDR3: CASSQTTSSGNTIYF
D: NA
J: TRBJ1-3
V: TRBV4-2
size: many

DNA: TGTGCCAGCATGTGGTACACCGGGGAGCTGTTTTTT
CDR3: CASMWYTGELFF
D: NA
J: TRBJ2-2
V: TRBV6-2/TRBV6-3
size: NA

DNA: TGTGCCAGCAGCCCGACAGGGACTTTGTTAAACACCATATATTTT
CDR3: CASSPTGTLLNTIYF
D: TRBD1
J: TRBJ1-3
V: TRBV9
size: NA

DNA: TGTGCCAGCAGGCTGGCCCCGGGGGAGCAGTTCTTC
CDR3: CASRLAPGEQFF
D: NA
J: TRBJ2-1
V: TRBV28
size: NA

DNA: TGTGCCAGCAGAGGACAGGTCGGGCCCGGGGAGCTGTTTTTT
CDR3: CASRGQVGPGELFF
D: TRBD1
J: TRBJ2-2
V: TRBV28
size: many

DNA: TGCAGTGCTAGAGGGGGGGACATAGACAATCAGCCCCAGCATTTT
CDR3: CSARGGDIDNQPQHF
D: NA
J: TRBJ1-5
V: TRBV20-1
size: many

DNA: NA
CDR3: CATRVLARTPGSCFF
D: NA
J: TRBJ2-2
V: TRBV5-8
size: NA

DNA: TGTGCCAGCAGTTCCGACAGGGGCAATACGCAGTATTTT
CDR3: CASSSDRGNTQYF
D: TRBD1
J: TRBJ2-3
V: TRBV6-2/TRBV6-3
size: NA

DNA: TGTGCCAGCTCACTCTCGGGTGATCTCCTCTATGGCTACACCTTC
CDR3: CASSLSGDLLYGYTF
D: NA
J: TRBJ1-2
V: TRBV18
size: NA

DNA: TGTGCCAGCAGTGAACTTCCGGACAGGGGCGAGCAGTACTTC
CDR3: CASSELPDRGEQYF
D: TRBD1
J: TRBJ2-7
V: TRBV2
size: many

DNA: TGTGCCAGCAGCGTAGTTGGCGGGAGTACCTACAATGAGCAGTTCTTC
CDR3: CASSVVGGSTYNEQFF
D: TRBD2
J: TRBJ2-1
V: TRBV9
size: many

DNA: TGTGCCTGGAGTGTGGGGAGGGGGGGTCAGCCCCAGCATTTT
CDR3: CAWSVGRGGQPQHF
D: NA
J: TRBJ1-5
V: TRBV30
size: many

DNA: TGTGCCAGCAGTAACGCCGACTCGGTGATTGGTGGCTACACCTTC
CDR3: CASSNADSVIGGYTF
D: NA
J: TRBJ1-2
V: TRBV6-2/TRBV6-3
size: many

DNA: TGTGCCAGCAGTTTAGCTGGGAGGGAAGGCTACACCTTC
CDR3: CASSLAGREGYTF
D: NA
J: TRBJ1-2
V: TRBV27
size: many

DNA: TGTGCCAGTAGTAGTGACAGGGTCCGGCAAGAGACCCAGTACTTC
CDR3: CASSSDRVRQETQYF
D: TRBD1
J: TRBJ2-5
V: TRBV19
size: NA

DNA: TGTGCCACCAGCAGCCCCAATGAGCAGTTCTTC
CDR3: CATSSPNEQFF
D: NA
J: TRBJ2-1
V: TRBV15
size: many

DNA: TGTGCCAGCAGTTACCGGGTGGGCACAGATACGCAGTATTTT
CDR3: CASSYRVGTDTQYF
D: NA
J: TRBJ2-3
V: TRBV6-2/TRBV6-3
size: NA

DNA: TGTGCCAGCAGCCAAGAACCCAGCGGTCTAGGGGAGACCCAGTACTTC
CDR3: CASSQEPSGLGETQYF
D: NA
J: TRBJ2-5
V: TRBV3-1
size: NA

DNA: TGTGCCAGCAGCCAAGACCCGGTTAGAGCCAAAAACATTCAGTACTTC
CDR3: CASSQDPVRAKNIQYF
D: NA
J: TRBJ2-4
V: TRBV14
size: NA

DNA: TGTGCCAGCAGCTTTGTCTCTCAGCAAGATACGCAGTATTTT
CDR3: CASSFVSQQDTQYF
D: NA
J: TRBJ2-3
V: TRBV5-6
size: many

DNA: TGCACCAGCAGCCAAGAAGGCAGTAGCACAGATACGCAGTATTTT
CDR3: CTSSQEGSSTDTQYF
D: NA
J: TRBJ2-3
V: TRBV1
size: NA

DNA: TGTGCCAGCAGCTCGAATGGTAACTCTGGAAACACCATATATTTT
CDR3: CASSSNGNSGNTIYF
D: NA
J: TRBJ1-3
V: TRBV6-1
size: many

DNA: TGCACCCTAAAGGGGGCCGGGGAGCTGTTTTTT
CDR3: CTLKGAGELFF
D: NA
J: TRBJ2-2
V: TRBV20-1
size: many

DNA: TGTGCCAGCAGTGAGACCAACAGTCTTGGGCAGTACTTC
CDR3: CASSETNSLGQYF
D: NA
J: TRBJ2-7
V: TRBV28
size: NA

DNA: TGCGCCAGCAGTGAGTACCGAGGCACCTACGAGCAGTACTTC
CDR3: CASSEYRGTYEQYF
D: NA
J: TRBJ2-7
V: TRBV10-1
size: many

DNA: TGTGCCAGCAGTGAAGGTCCGGGGAACGATTTC
CDR3: CASSEGPGNDF
D: NA
J: TRBJ2-7
V: TRBV6-2/TRBV6-3
size: NA

DNA: TGTGCCAGCAGCGTAGATAACAGGGGCCCCGGGGAGCTGTTTTTT
CDR3: CASSVDNRGPGELFF
D: TRBD1
J: TRBJ2-2
V: TRBV9
size: few

DNA: TGTGCCAGCTCACCGCTAGCGGTCACAGATACGCAGTATTTT
CDR3: CASSPLAVTDTQYF
D: TRBD2
J: TRBJ2-3
V: TRBV18
size: many

DNA: TGTGCCAGCAGTTTAGAGGGCAGGGGGTCCTACAATGAGCAGTTCTTC
CDR3: CASSLEGRGSYNEQFF
D: TRBD1
J: TRBJ2-1
V: TRBV12-3/TRBV12-4
size: many

DNA: TGTGCCAGCAGCGTCCGTCGGACAGGCGGTGAGCAGTACTTC
CDR3: CASSVRRTGGEQYF
D: TRBD1
J: TRBJ2-7
V: TRBV9
size: few

DNA: TGTGCCAGCAGCGTAGCTGTCGGGGCGGTATACGAGCAGTACTTC
CDR3: CASSVAVGAVYEQYF
D: NA
J: TRBJ2-7
V: TRBV9
size: NA

DNA: TGTGCCAGCAGCTTTAGCGGGGGGGCCTCATTGTCCTACAATGAGCAGTTCTTC
CDR3: CASSFSGGASLSYNEQFF
D: TRBD2
J: TRBJ2-1
V: TRBV7-9
size: few

DNA: TGTGCCAGCAGCTTAAGTGCAGGGAATTCCTACGAGCAGTACTTC
CDR3: CASSLSAGNSYEQYF
D: NA
J: TRBJ2-7
V: TRBV11-2
size: many

DNA: TGTGCCAGCAGTTTTGGTGGGGCTAACTATGGCTACACCTTC
CDR3: CASSFGGANYGYTF
D: NA
J: TRBJ1-2
V: TRBV12-3/TRBV12-4
size: many

DNA: TGTGCCAGCAGTCCAATCGGGACGCCTAATGCTAATTCACCCCTCCACTTT
CDR3: CASSPIGTPNANSPLHF
D: NA
J: TRBJ1-6
V: TRBV28
size: many

DNA: TGTGCCAGCAGCCCAGGGGCAGGAGTGTGGTATGAGCAGTTCTTC
CDR3: CASSPGAGVWYEQFF
D: NA
J: TRBJ2-1
V: TRBV14
size: many

DNA: TGTGCCAGCACCGGGGGACTAGCGGGACCCACCGGGGAGCTGTTTTTT
CDR3: CASTGGLAGPTGELFF
D: TRBD2
J: TRBJ2-2
V: TRBV2
size: many

DNA: TGTGCCAGCAGTCGCCGCTCCTACGAGCAGTACTTC
CDR3: CASSRRSYEQYF
D: NA
J: TRBJ2-7
V: TRBV28
size: NA

DNA: TGCGCCAGCAGCTCGACAGGGGGGTTGTACGAGCAGTACTTC
CDR3: CASSSTGGLYEQYF
D: TRBD1
J: TRBJ2-7
V: TRBV5-1
size: few

DNA: TGTGCCAGCAGGACGCTGGGGACCCAGTACTTC
CDR3: CASRTLGTQYF
D: NA
J: TRBJ2-5
V: TRBV25-1
size: many

DNA: TGTGCCAGCAGCGGACAGGGGGCACACCAAGAGACCCAGTACTTC
CDR3: CASSGQGAHQETQYF
D: TRBD1
J: TRBJ2-5
V: TRBV5-4
size: many

DNA: TGTGCCACCAGCAGAGTCGGGGAACTGAACACCGGGGAGCTGTTTTTT
CDR3: CATSRVGELNTGELFF
D: NA
J: TRBJ2-2
V: TRBV15
size: NA

DNA: TGCAGCGTCGGACTAGCGGGAGGTCCAACCGGGGAGCTGTTTTTT
CDR3: CSVGLAGGPTGELFF
D: TRBD2
J: TRBJ2-2
V: TRBV29-1
size: many

DNA: TGTGCCAGCAGTGAAACTAGGACAGGGCTCGAAAAACTGTTTTTT
CDR3: CASSETRTGLEKLFF
D: TRBD1
J: TRBJ1-4
V: TRBV6-1
size: NA

DNA: TGTGCCAGCAGCCACCCTGGGCGGGGGCGCCTCTACGAGCAGTACTTC
CDR3: CASSHPGRGRLYEQYF
D: NA
J: TRBJ2-7
V: TRBV3-1
size: few

DNA: TGTGCCAGCAGCTTAATGGGTTTAGGGAACACTGAAGCTTTCTTT
CDR3: CASSLMGLGNTEAFF
D: NA
J: TRBJ1-1
V: TRBV7-3
size: NA

DNA: TGTGCCAGCAGCGCAGGACTAGCGGGAGGCACCGGGGAGCTGTTTTTT
CDR3: CASSAGLAGGTGELFF
D: TRBD2
J: TRBJ2-2
V: TRBV11-2
size: many

DNA: TGTACCAGCAGTTTACCGGGAGCTGTGAACACTGAAGCTTTCTTT
CDR3: CTSSLPGAVNTEAFF
D: NA
J: TRBJ1-1
V: TRBV28
size: NA

DNA: TGTGCCAGCAGTTCAAGAGACAGGGCTGATGGCTACACCTTC
CDR3: CASSSRDRADGYTF
D: TRBD1
J: TRBJ1-2
V: TRBV12-3/TRBV12-4
size: many

DNA: NA
CDR3: CASSFQGSTGELFFF
D: NA
J: TRBJ2-2
V: TRBV13
size: NA

DNA: TGCGCCAGCAGCTCAACACCGGGACAGGGGCTCCAAGAGACCCAGTACTTC
CDR3: CASSSTPGQGLQETQYF
D: TRBD1
J: TRBJ2-5
V: TRBV5-1
size: many